This T cell receptor beta chain appears in the sequencing data of a study of T cells in Graves' hyperthyroidism and ophthalmopathy. Germline V lookup: CDR1 SGHRS, CDR2 YFSETQ. V lost 7 bases to trimming and J lost 4 bases; unmatched junction nucleotides: 10. This CDR3 is built from 14 residues. Amplification yielded TCR beta CDR3 regions, with RNA transcripts as the source. During a first-round RT-PCR of the TCR CDR3, the HTBI primer set was used. TCRdb re-called the multiplex PCR reads with MiXCR, one entry per CDR3 protein. The sample contains 450,000 to 700,000 distinct CDR3 sequences, around 42% of which appear only once. There are many counts of this clonotype.

This sequence originates from an adult woman with Graves' disease, either hyperthyroidism or ophthalmopathy (not recorded which). The material sequenced was peripheral blood or thyroid tissue (not recorded which). The V call is TRBV5-1, the J call TRBJ2-7, with 8 bases matching TRBD1. The CDR3: CASSVGQGIYEQYF. DNA for the CDR3: TGCGCCAGCTCTGTAGGACAGGGCATTTACGAGCAGTACTTC.